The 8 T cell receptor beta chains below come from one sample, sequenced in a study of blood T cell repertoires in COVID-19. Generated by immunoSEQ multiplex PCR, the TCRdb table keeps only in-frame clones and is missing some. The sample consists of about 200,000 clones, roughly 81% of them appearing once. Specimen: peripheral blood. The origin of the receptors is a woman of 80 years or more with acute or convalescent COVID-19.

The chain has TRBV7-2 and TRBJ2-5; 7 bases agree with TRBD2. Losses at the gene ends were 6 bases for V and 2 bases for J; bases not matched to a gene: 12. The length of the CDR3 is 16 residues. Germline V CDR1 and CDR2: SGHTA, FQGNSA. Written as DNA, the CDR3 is TGTGCCAGCAGGGCCTCTGGGACTATAATACAAGAGACCCAGTACTTC. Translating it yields CASRASGTIIQETQYF.

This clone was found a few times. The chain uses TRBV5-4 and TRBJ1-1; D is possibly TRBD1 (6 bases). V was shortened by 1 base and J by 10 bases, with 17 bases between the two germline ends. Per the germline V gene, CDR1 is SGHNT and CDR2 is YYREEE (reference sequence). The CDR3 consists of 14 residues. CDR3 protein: CASSLTGGAKGAFF. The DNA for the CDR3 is TGTGCCAGCAGCTTGACGGGGGGGGCCAAGGGAGCTTTCTTT.

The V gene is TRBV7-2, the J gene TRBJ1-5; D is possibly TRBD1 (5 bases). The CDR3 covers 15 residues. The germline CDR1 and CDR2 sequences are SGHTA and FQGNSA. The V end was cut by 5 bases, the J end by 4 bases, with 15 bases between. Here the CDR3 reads CASSPQARGNQPQHF. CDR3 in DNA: TGTGCCAGCAGCCCCCAAGCGCGGGGGAATCAGCCCCAGCATTTT.

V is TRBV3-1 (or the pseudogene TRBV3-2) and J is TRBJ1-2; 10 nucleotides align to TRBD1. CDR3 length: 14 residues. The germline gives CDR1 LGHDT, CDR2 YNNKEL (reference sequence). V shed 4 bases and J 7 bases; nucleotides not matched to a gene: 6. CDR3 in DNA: TGTGCCAGCAGCCGAAGACAGGGGGCAAGTGGCTACACCTTC. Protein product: CASSRRQGASGYTF.

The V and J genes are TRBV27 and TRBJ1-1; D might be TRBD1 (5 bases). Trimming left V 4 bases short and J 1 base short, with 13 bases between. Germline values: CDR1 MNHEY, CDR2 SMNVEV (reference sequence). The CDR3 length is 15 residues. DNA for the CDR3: TGTGCCAGCAGTTGGATGGGGCTGGAGAACACTGAAGCTTTCTTT. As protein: CASSWMGLENTEAFF.

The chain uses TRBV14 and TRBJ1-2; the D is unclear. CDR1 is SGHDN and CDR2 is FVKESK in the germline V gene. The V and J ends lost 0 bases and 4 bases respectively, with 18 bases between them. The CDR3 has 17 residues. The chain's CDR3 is CASSQDLASGWAYGYTF. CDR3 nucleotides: TGTGCCAGCAGCCAAGATCTAGCAAGTGGGTGGGCCTATGGCTACACCTTC. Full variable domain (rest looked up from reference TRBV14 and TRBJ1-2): EAGVTQFPSHSVIEKGQTVTLRCDPISGHDNLYWYRRVMGKEIKFLLHFVKESKQDESGMPNNRFLAERTGGTYSTLKVQPAELEDSGVYFCASSQDLASGWAYGYTFGSGTRLTVV.

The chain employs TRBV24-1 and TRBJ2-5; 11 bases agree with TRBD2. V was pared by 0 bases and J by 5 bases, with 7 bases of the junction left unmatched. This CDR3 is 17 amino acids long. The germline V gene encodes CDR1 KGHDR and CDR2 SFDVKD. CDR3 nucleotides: TGTGCCACCAGTGATTTGCATAGCGGGAGGGGCGATGAGACCCAGTACTTC. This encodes CATSDLHSGRGDETQYF.

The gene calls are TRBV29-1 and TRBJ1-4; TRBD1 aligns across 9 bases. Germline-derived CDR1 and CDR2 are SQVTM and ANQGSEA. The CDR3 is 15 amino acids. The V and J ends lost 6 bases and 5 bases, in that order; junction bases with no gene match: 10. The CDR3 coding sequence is TGCAGCGTCGGTCCCGGGACAGGGACGAATGAAAAACTGTTTTTT. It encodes CSVGPGTGTNEKLFF. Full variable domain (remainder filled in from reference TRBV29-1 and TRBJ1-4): SAVISQKPSRDICQRGTSLTIQCQVDSQVTMMFWYRQQPGQSLTLIATANQGSEATYESGFVIDKFPISRPNLTFSTLTVSNMSPEDSSIYLCSVGPGTGTNEKLFFGSGTQLSVL.